A single sample is the source of the 32 T cell receptor beta chains below, sequenced in a study of cytomegalovirus exposure and HLA in healthy donors. The PCR used 60 Vbeta and 13 Jbeta primers. Generated by immunoSEQ multiplex PCR, the TCRdb table keeps only in-frame clones and is missing some. The top ten hold 1.5% to 2.5% of the sample, which has approximately 150,000 clones, approximately 82% seen once. Sequenced material: PBMCs. The receptors come from a woman between 35 and 50 years old in good health and CMV-seronegative.

The chain couples TRBV10-3 to TRBJ1-5; D possibly corresponds to TRBD1 (6 bases). Germline V CDR1 and CDR2: ENHRY, SYGVKD. CDR3 length: 13 residues. The V end was cut by 6 bases, the J end by 6 bases, with 12 bases between. The CDR3: CAISPTGLQPQHF. Written as DNA, the CDR3 is TGTGCCATCAGCCCGACAGGACTTCAGCCCCAGCATTTT.

As to this clone: Other DNA variants within this sample encode the same CDR3. The genes are TRBV6-5 and TRBJ1-2, with a possible D match to TRBD1 (5 bases). Trimming removed 0 bases from V and 8 bases from J, with 16 bases in between. Germline V CDR1 and CDR2: MNHEY, SVGAGI. The length of the CDR3 is 15 residues. The CDR3 DNA reads TGTGCCAGCAGTTACTCGAGTGGACACCCCTACGGCTACACCTTC. This codes for CASSYSSGHPYGYTF.

The chain links TRBV5-1 to TRBJ2-7; TRBD2 agrees at 8 bases. Looked up from germline, CDR1 is SGHRS and CDR2 is YFSETQ. V gave up 0 bases and J gave up 2 bases; unmatched junction bases: 10. The CDR3 loop spans 17 amino acids. The CDR3 sequence: CASSLGPPGGRPYEQYF. DNA of the CDR3: TGCGCCAGCAGCTTGGGCCCGCCGGGGGGGAGGCCCTACGAGCAGTACTTC.

The chain uses TRBV7-9 and TRBJ1-3, with 7 bases aligning to TRBD1. V trimming: 6 bases; J trimming: 2 bases; junction bases outside the gene matches: 10. The germline V gene has CDR1 SEHNR and CDR2 FQNEAQ (reference sequence). This CDR3 contains 16 residues. The CDR3 DNA is TGTGCCAGCAGGTATTCCGGGACAGTAACTGGAAACACCATATATTTT. Protein: CASRYSGTVTGNTIYF.

This rearrangement joins TRBV2 to TRBJ2-1, with 7 bases fitting TRBD2. Trimming removed 7 bases from V and 2 bases from J; junction bases left unmatched: 17. Germline assignment: CDR1 SNHLY and CDR2 FYNNEI. The CDR3 totals 18 residues. For the CDR3, the DNA is TGTGCCAGCATCGCTCCTACTCGGGCTAGCGGTACCTACAATGAGCAGTTCTTC. This encodes CASIAPTRASGTYNEQFF.

The chain uses TRBV6-4 and TRBJ2-6; D uncertain. This CDR3 has 14 amino acids. Trimming shortened V by 2 bases and J by 2 bases, and 4 bases separated the two germline ends. Germline CDR1 and CDR2: MRHNA and SNTAGT. The CDR3 bases are TGTGCCAGCAGTGACAGCCCTGGGGCCAACGTCCTGACTTTC. Its translation is CASSDSPGANVLTF.

The sample holds many counts of this clone. V is TRBV2 and J is TRBJ1-3, with TRBD1 identical over 8 bases. Germline values: CDR1 SNHLY, CDR2 FYNNEI. There are 16 residues in the CDR3. The J segment lost 0 bases and the V segment lost 6 bases, leaving 7 bases of the junction unmatched. In nucleotides, the CDR3 is TGTGCCAGCAGATCGGGACAGGCCAGCTCTGGAAACACCATATATTTT. Translation gives CASRSGQASSGNTIYF.

This clone appeared a single time. The chain has TRBV7-6 and TRBJ2-1, with D possibly matching TRBD2 (6 bases). V lost 3 bases and J 2 bases, leaving 11 bases between the germline ends. Germline CDR1 is SGHVS and CDR2 is FNYEAQ. This CDR3 spans 15 amino acids. Here the CDR3 DNA reads TGTGCCAGCAGCTTGGGCGGGACGGCCTACAATGAGCAGTTCTTC. Its protein product is CASSLGGTAYNEQFF.

The chain uses TRBV19 and TRBJ2-5; TRBD1 is a possible D gene (6 bases). The J call is in doubt because the DNA end fits TRBJ2-7 better. CDR1 is LNHDA, CDR2 SQIVND, per germline (reference sequence). The CDR3 is made up of 14 amino acids. The CDR3 spells CATTPGVGPYEQYF. Written as DNA, the CDR3 is TGTGCCACTACCCCAGGGGTGGGCCCCTACGAGCAGTACTTC.

This clone was recorded only once. The rearrangement links TRBV11-2 to TRBJ2-5; 10 bases fit TRBD1. The J call is doubtful: the DNA matches TRBJ2-7 better. Looked up from germline, CDR1 is SGHAT and CDR2 is FQNNGV. The CDR3 length is 16 residues. CDR3 region: CASSLNLGQGTYEQYF. In DNA, the CDR3 is TGTGCCAGCAGCTTAAATCTGGGACAGGGGACCTACGAGCAGTACTTC.

V is TRBV28 and J is TRBJ1-1; weak D call: TRBD1 (5 bases). CDR1 and CDR2 (germline): MDHEN, SYDVKM. Trimming cost V 3 bases and J 4 bases, with 9 bases left between them. The CDR3 consists of 13 residues. This CDR3 reads CASSLVGRTEAFF. The CDR3 DNA sequence: TGTGCCAGCAGTTTGGTGGGGCGCACTGAAGCTTTCTTT.

The genes are TRBV5-6 and TRBJ2-5, with 9 bases identical to TRBD2. Germline CDR1 SGHDT, CDR2 YYEEEE. With 4 bases clipped from V and 5 bases from J, the junction kept 9 bases outside the gene matches. This CDR3 contains 15 residues. The chain's CDR3 is CASSPGLATDETQYF. The CDR3, as DNA: TGTGCCAGCAGCCCGGGACTAGCCACAGATGAGACCCAGTACTTC.

V usage is TRBV28 and J usage is TRBJ2-7, with TRBD1 matching 7 bases. The CDR3 covers 16 residues. V was clipped by 5 bases and J by 6 bases; unmatched bases: 16. Per germline, CDR1 MDHEN and CDR2 SYDVKM. CDR3 DNA: TGTGCCAGCAGTCCTTATACGGGGATCACAGGGGTCGAGCAGTACTTC. It encodes CASSPYTGITGVEQYF.

This chain joins TRBV5-1 and TRBJ2-5, with D unclear. This CDR3 region has 15 residues. Trimming took off 0 bases at V and 1 base at J, with 10 bases between the two ends. Germline V CDR1 and CDR2: SGHRS, YFSETQ. The CDR3 protein is CASSLGISPQETQYF. As DNA, the CDR3 is TGCGCCAGCAGCTTGGGTATTTCCCCCCAAGAGACCCAGTACTTC.

V gene TRBV19 combines with J gene TRBJ2-7; 11 bases match TRBD1. This CDR3 has 15 amino acids. Unmatched junction bases numbered 6, after V lost 5 bases and J lost 3 bases. Germline V gene lookup returns CDR1 LNHDA and CDR2 SQIVND (reference sequence). CDR3 in amino acids: CASSPAGTGGYEQYF. CDR3 coding DNA: TGTGCCAGTAGTCCGGCCGGGACAGGGGGCTACGAGCAGTACTTC.

This chain connects TRBV7-2 to TRBJ2-5; possibly TRBD1 for D (6 bases). The germline V gene encodes CDR1 SGHTA and CDR2 FQGNSA. The V and J ends lost 5 bases and 1 base respectively, with 14 bases between them. This CDR3 has 15 residues. CDR3 bases: TGTGCCAGCAGCCCACAGGGTTACAGCCAAGAGACCCAGTACTTC. This translates into CASSPQGYSQETQYF.

The chain joins TRBV5-4 to TRBJ2-1, with 9 positions matching TRBD2. CDR3 size: 15 residues. The J segment lost 0 bases and the V segment lost 4 bases, leaving 2 bases of the junction unmatched. The germline gives CDR1 SGHNT, CDR2 YYREEE (reference sequence). CDR3 protein: CASSLTSGSYNEQFF. The CDR3 DNA reads TGTGCCAGCAGCCTGACTAGCGGCTCCTACAATGAGCAGTTCTTC. The whole variable domain, filled in from reference TRBV5-4 and TRBJ2-1, reads ETGVTQSPTHLIKTRGQQVTLRCSSQSGHNTVSWYQQALGQGPQFIFQYYREEENGRGNFPPRFSGLQFPNYSSELNVNALELDDSALYLCASSLTSGSYNEQFFGPGTRLTVL.

V is TRBV7-2 and J is TRBJ1-2; 12 bases fit TRBD1. The CDR3 covers 17 residues. Germline V gene sequence: CDR1 SGHTA, CDR2 FQGNSA. Trimming cost V 5 bases and J 5 bases; bases outside gene matches: 12. CDR3 in DNA: TGTGCCAGCAGCCCGTCGGGGACAGGGGGCGGGTTTTATGGCTACACCTTC. This sequence encodes CASSPSGTGGGFYGYTF.

In this sample, this clone turned up once. The genes are TRBV7-3 and TRBJ2-3; D is ambiguous. Trimming stripped 2 bases from V and 2 bases from J, with 11 bases between. The CDR3 runs 15 residues. Germline CDR1 and CDR2: SGHTA and FQGTGA. CDR3 region: CASSLWAAPTDTQYF. As DNA, the CDR3 is TGTGCCAGCAGCTTATGGGCCGCCCCCACAGATACGCAGTATTTT. Full variable domain (remainder filled in from reference TRBV7-3 and TRBJ2-3): GAGVSQTPSNKVTEKGKYVELRCDPISGHTALYWYRQSLGQGPEFLIYFQGTGAADDSGLPNDRFFAVRPEGSVSTLKIQRTERGDSAVYLCASSLWAAPTDTQYFGPGTRLTVL.

CDR3 residues: CATSRMTSGSGNEQFF. In DNA form, the CDR3 reads TGTGCCACCAGCAGAATGACTAGCGGGAGTGGCAATGAGCAGTTCTTC. This rearrangement joins TRBV15 to TRBJ2-1; 12 nucleotides agree with TRBD2. V dropped 2 bases and J dropped 6; count of bases not matched to a gene: 5. The CDR3 consists of 16 residues. Germline CDR1 is LNHNV and CDR2 is YYDKDF (reference sequence).

The chain links TRBV6-4 to TRBJ2-3; TRBD2 agrees at 12 bases. CDR1 is MRHNA and CDR2 is SNTAGT in the germline V gene. The CDR3 covers 15 residues. The trim removed 8 bases at V and 4 bases at J, leaving 7 bases unmatched. The CDR3 sequence: CASGSSGGGPDTQYF. CDR3 DNA: TGTGCCAGCGGATCTAGCGGGGGGGGGCCAGATACGCAGTATTTT.

This rearrangement joins TRBV10-3 to TRBJ1-1; D remains unclear. Germline CDR1 reads ENHRY; CDR2 reads SYGVKD. Trimming left V 10 bases short and J 8 bases short, with 17 bases between. The CDR3 spans 12 residues. In nucleotides, the CDR3 is TGTGCCACTGCCGCAGGCCCTCTAGAAGCTTTCTTT. Its translation: CATAAGPLEAFF.

This chain connects TRBV29-1 to TRBJ1-4, with D perhaps matching TRBD1 (5 bases). The CDR3 has 12 residues. CDR1 and CDR2 (germline): SQVTM, ANQGSEA. Trimming stripped 7 bases from V and 2 bases from J, with 8 bases between. CDR3: CSAGGTNEKLFF. The CDR3 coding sequence is TGCAGCGCTGGGGGGACTAATGAAAAACTGTTTTTT.

This rearrangement joins TRBV7-9 to TRBJ2-7, with 10 bases fitting TRBD1. This CDR3 spans 15 amino acids. The V segment lost 5 bases and the J segment 2 bases; nucleotides outside the gene matches: 6. Per the germline V gene, CDR1 is SEHNR and CDR2 is FQNEAQ (reference sequence). The CDR3 loop is CASSLGTGDAYEQYF. As DNA, the CDR3 is TGTGCCAGCAGCCTAGGGACAGGGGATGCCTACGAGCAGTACTTC.

This chain's CDR3 is CASSQAGTYEQYF. CDR3 DNA: TGTGCCAGCAGTCAGGCAGGGACCTACGAGCAGTACTTC. The chain combines TRBV2 with TRBJ2-7, with D possibly TRBD1 on 5 matching bases. CDR1 is SNHLY and CDR2 is FYNNEI in the germline V gene. Trimming shortened V by 5 bases and J by 2 bases, and 10 bases separated the two germline ends. The CDR3 spans 13 residues.

The chain recombines TRBV9 with TRBJ2-7, with D perhaps TRBD1 (5 bases). The CDR3 is 15 residues long. V was clipped by 0 bases and J by 2 bases, with 12 bases between them. Germline V gives CDR1 SGDLS, CDR2 YYNGEE. CDR3 loop: CASSVGAGKTYEQYF. The CDR3 DNA is TGTGCCAGCAGCGTAGGAGCAGGGAAAACCTACGAGCAGTACTTC.

DNA for the CDR3: TGTGCCAGCAGCCCGGGGTCGGACACCATATATTTT. Its translation is CASSPGSDTIYF. V gene TRBV7-6 combines with J gene TRBJ1-3; no definite D call. Germline V gene data show CDR1 as SGHVS and CDR2 as FNYEAQ. The CDR3 is 12 residues long. Trimming removed 5 bases from V and 8 bases from J, with 10 bases in between.

This chain uses TRBV7-9 with TRBJ1-1, with D uncertain. CDR3 length: 13 amino acids. Trimming cost V 5 bases and J 3 bases, with 10 bases left between them. The germline V gene has CDR1 SEHNR and CDR2 FQNEAQ (reference sequence). DNA of the CDR3: TGTGCCAGCAGCCGAATGCAGGACACTGAAGCTTTCTTT. It is translated as CASSRMQDTEAFF. The whole variable domain, filled in from reference TRBV7-9 and TRBJ1-1, reads DTGVSQNPRHKITKRGQNVTFRCDPISEHNRLYWYRQTLGQGPEFLTYFQNEAQLEKSRLLSDRFSAERPKGSFSTLEIQRTEQGDSAMYLCASSRMQDTEAFFGQGTRLTVV.

This chain links TRBV28 with TRBJ1-3; D call uncertain. The germline V gene encodes CDR1 MDHEN and CDR2 SYDVKM. CDR3 length: 16 amino acids. V lost 6 bases and J lost 0, with 15 bases in between. The CDR3 is CASSSPGIFSGNTIYF. CDR3 bases: TGTGCCAGCAGCTCCCCCGGGATTTTCTCTGGAAACACCATATATTTT. Looking up the rest from reference TRBV28 and TRBJ1-3 gives the full variable domain: DVKVTQSSRYLVKRTGEKVFLECVQDMDHENMFWYRQDPGLGLRLIYFSYDVKMKEKGDIPEGYSVSREKKERFSLILESASTNQTSMYLCASSSPGIFSGNTIYFGEGSWLTVV.

The chain combines TRBV7-2 with TRBJ2-5; weak D call: TRBD1 (5 bases). The CDR3 runs to 15 residues. Germline V CDR1 and CDR2: SGHTA, FQGNSA. Trimming pared 0 bases from V and 1 base from J, leaving 9 bases between. CDR3 in amino acids: CASSLALTVQETQYF. DNA of the CDR3: TGTGCCAGCAGCTTAGCACTGACAGTCCAAGAGACCCAGTACTTC.

Note on this clone: Mismatch with germline at one junction end may stem from a read error. The chain couples TRBV7-9 to TRBJ2-1; possible D gene TRBD2, 5 bases. Per germline, CDR1 SEHNR and CDR2 FQNEAQ (reference sequence). CDR3 length equals 10 residues. CDR3 loop: CSSSRGKQFF. For the CDR3, the DNA is TGTTCCAGCAGCCGGGGTAAGCAGTTCTTC. The entire variable domain, with the rest obtained from reference TRBV7-9 and TRBJ2-1, is as follows: DTGVSQNPRHKITKRGQNVTFRCDPISEHNRLYWYRQTLGQGPEFLTYFQNEAQLEKSRLLSDRFSAERPKGSFSTLEIQRTEQGDSAMYLCSSSRGKQFFGPGTRLTVL.

This rearrangement joins TRBV7-8 to TRBJ2-5, with 7 positions matching TRBD1. V lost 6 bases, J lost 2 bases, and 3 bases stayed unmatched. The CDR3 consists of 13 residues. CDR1 and CDR2 from the germline V gene are SGHVS and FQNEAQ. The DNA of the CDR3 is TGTGCCAGCAGGTCGGGACAGCAAGAGACCCAGTACTTC. It yields the protein CASRSGQQETQYF. Complete variable domain (other parts from reference TRBV7-8 and TRBJ2-5): GAGVSQSPRYKVAKRGQDVALRCDPISGHVSLFWYQQALGQGPEFLTYFQNEAQLDKSGLPSDRFFAERPEGSVSTLKIQRTQQEDSAVYLCASRSGQQETQYFGPGTRLLVL.